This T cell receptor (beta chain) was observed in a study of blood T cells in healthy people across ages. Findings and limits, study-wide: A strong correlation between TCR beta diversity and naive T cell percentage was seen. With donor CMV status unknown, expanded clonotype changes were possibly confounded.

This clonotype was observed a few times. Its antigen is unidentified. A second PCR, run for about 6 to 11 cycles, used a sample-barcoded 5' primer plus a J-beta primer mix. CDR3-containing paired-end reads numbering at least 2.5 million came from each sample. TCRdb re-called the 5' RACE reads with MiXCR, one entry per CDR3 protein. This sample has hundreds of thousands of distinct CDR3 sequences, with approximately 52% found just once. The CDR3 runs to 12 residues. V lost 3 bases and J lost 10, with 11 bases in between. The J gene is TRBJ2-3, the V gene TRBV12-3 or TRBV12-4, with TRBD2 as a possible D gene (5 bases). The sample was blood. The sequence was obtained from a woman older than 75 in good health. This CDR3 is CASSLTGNAQYF. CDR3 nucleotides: TGTGCCAGCAGTTTGACGGGAAATGCGCAGTATTTT.